This T cell receptor (beta chain) is from a study of T cells in Graves' hyperthyroidism and ophthalmopathy. Study information: The blood sample was taken at first diagnosis, before treatment began.

Patients having uncontrolled infection, another autoimmune disease, pregnancy or lactation were not included. The blood sample was taken at first hyperthyroidism diagnosis, before any ophthalmopathy symptoms. This clonotype was seen ten or more times. Researchers took RNA transcripts and amplified the TCR beta CDR3 regions from them. The HTBI primer set served for first-round RT-PCR of the TCR CDR3. TCRdb analysed the multiplex PCR reads with MiXCR anew, one entry per CDR3 protein. Seen here are around 290,000 distinct CDR3 sequences, about an eighth observed once, and the top ten hold approximately 8.6%. CDR3 length: 15 residues. Trimming cost V 2 bases and J 4 bases, with 14 bases left between them. The germline V gene has CDR1 MNHEY and CDR2 SVGEGT.

V gene TRBV6-2 or TRBV6-3 combines with J gene TRBJ1-1; D is possibly TRBD1 (6 bases). Sequencing was done on a sample of blood. The sequence was obtained from a woman in her 30s with Graves' hyperthyroidism that later progressed to Graves' ophthalmopathy. CDR3 coding DNA: TGTGCCAGCAGTTACGACCTCAGGGGTAGCACTGAAGCTTTCTTT. It translates to CASSYDLRGSTEAFF.